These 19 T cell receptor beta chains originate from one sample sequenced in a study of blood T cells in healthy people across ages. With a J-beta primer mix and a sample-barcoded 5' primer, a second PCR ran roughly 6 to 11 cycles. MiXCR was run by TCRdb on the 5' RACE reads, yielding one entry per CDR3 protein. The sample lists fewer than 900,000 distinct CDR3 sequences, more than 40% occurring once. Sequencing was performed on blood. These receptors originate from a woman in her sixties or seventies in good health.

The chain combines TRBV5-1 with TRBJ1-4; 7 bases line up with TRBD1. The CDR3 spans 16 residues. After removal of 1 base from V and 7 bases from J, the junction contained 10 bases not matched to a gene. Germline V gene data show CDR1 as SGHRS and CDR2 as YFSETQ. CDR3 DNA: TGCGCCAGCAGCTTGTCGGGGGGACAGTCGGGTGAAAAACTGTTTTTT. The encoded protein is CASSLSGGQSGEKLFF.

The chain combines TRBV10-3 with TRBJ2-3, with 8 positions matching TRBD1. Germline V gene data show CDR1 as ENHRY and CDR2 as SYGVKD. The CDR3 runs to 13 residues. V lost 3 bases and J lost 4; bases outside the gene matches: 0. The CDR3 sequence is CAISEQGADTQYF. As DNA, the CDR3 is TGTGCCATCAGTGAACAGGGGGCAGATACGCAGTATTTT.

The CDR3 here is CASSQVSHGGYEQYF. The CDR3 coding sequence is TGCGCCAGCAGCCAAGTAAGCCACGGCGGGTACGAGCAGTACTTC. This chain connects TRBV4-3 to TRBJ2-7; a weak D match, TRBD2 (5 bases). The germline V and J ends were trimmed by 1 base and 4 bases, with 14 bases remaining between them. The CDR3 runs to 15 residues. Per the germline V gene, CDR1 is LGHNA and CDR2 is YSLEER.

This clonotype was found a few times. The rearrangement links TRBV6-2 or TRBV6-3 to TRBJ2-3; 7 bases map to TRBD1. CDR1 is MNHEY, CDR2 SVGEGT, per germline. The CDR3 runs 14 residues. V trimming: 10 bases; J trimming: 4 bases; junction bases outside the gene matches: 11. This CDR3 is CATNKQGRADTQYF. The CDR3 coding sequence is TGTGCCACCAACAAACAGGGGCGCGCAGATACGCAGTATTTT.

The CDR3 region has the DNA TGTGCCAGCTCACCGGTTCGCCTAGCGGGCAATGAGCAGTTCTTC. Its translation is CASSPVRLAGNEQFF. V and J are TRBV18 and TRBJ2-1, with 8 bases identical to TRBD2. Losses at the gene ends were 3 bases for V and 6 bases for J; bases not matched to a gene: 7. The CDR3 has 15 amino acids. Germline assignment: CDR1 KGHSH and CDR2 LQKENI. Using reference TRBV18 and TRBJ2-1 for the parts outside the CDR3, the full variable domain is NAGVMQNPRHLVRRRGQEARLRCSPMKGHSHVYWYRQLPEEGLKFMVYLQKENIIDESGMPKERFSAEFPKEGPSILRIQQVVRGDSAAYFCASSPVRLAGNEQFFGPGTRLTVL.

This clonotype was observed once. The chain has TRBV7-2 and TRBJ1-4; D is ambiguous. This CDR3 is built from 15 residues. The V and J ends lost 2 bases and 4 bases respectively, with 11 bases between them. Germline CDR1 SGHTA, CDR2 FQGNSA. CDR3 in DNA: TGTGCCAGCAGCTTATCTCGAGGGAATAATGAAAAACTGTTTTTT. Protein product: CASSLSRGNNEKLFF.

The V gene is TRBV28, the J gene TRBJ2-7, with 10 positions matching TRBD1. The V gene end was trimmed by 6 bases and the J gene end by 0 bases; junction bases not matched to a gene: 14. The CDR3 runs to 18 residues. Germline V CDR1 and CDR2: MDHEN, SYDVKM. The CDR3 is CASRAGTGAIIYSYEQYF. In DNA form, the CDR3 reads TGTGCCAGCAGGGCCGGGACAGGGGCAATAATATACTCCTACGAGCAGTACTTC.

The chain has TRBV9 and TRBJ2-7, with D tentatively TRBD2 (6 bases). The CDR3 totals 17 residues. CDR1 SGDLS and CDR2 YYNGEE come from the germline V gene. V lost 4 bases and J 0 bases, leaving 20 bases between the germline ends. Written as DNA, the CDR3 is TGTGCCAGCAGCCCCCGAGGGAGGACACTCAGCTCCTACGAGCAGTACTTC. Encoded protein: CASSPRGRTLSSYEQYF.

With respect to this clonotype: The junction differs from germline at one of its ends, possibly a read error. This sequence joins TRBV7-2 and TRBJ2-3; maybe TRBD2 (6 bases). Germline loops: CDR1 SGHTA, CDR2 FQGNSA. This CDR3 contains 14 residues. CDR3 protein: CASGGRIFTDTRYF. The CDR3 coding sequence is TGTGCCAGCGGAGGGAGGATTTTCACAGATACGCGGTATTTT.

CDR3 DNA sequence: TGTGCCAGCAGCCGGACAGGGGGCAAAGTGGAAGGCTACACCTTC. This gives the protein CASSRTGGKVEGYTF. The J gene is TRBJ1-2, the V gene TRBV11-1, with 11 bases that match TRBD1. CDR1 is SGHAT, CDR2 FQDESV, per germline (reference sequence). The ends lost 5 bases at V and 8 bases at J; junction bases unmatched: 10. This CDR3 comprises 15 residues.

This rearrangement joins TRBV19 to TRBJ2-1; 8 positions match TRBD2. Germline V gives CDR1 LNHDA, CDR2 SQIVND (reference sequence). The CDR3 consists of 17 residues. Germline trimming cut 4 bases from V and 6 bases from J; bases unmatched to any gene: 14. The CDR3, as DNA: TGTGCCAGTAGTAACCAACTAGCGGCCAAGAGGGGCAATGAGCAGTTCTTC. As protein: CASSNQLAAKRGNEQFF.

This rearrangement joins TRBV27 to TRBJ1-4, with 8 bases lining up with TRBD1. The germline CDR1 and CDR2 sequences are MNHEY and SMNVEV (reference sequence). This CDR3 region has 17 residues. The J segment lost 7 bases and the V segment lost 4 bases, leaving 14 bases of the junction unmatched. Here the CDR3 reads CASSYHYRGSNSEKLFF. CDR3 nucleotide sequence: TGTGCCAGCAGTTACCATTACAGGGGGAGCAACTCTGAAAAACTGTTTTTT. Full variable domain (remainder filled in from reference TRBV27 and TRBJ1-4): EAQVTQNPRYLITVTGKKLTVTCSQNMNHEYMSWYRQDPGLGLRQIYYSMNVEVTDKGDVPEGYKVSRKEKRNFPLILESPSPNQTSLYFCASSYHYRGSNSEKLFFGSGTQLSVL.

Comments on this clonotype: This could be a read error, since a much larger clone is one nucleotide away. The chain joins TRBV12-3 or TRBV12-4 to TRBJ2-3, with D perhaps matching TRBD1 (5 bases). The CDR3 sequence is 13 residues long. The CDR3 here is CARRAAGTDTQYF. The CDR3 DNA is TGTGCCCGCAGGGCGGCCGGCACAGATACGCAGTATTTT.

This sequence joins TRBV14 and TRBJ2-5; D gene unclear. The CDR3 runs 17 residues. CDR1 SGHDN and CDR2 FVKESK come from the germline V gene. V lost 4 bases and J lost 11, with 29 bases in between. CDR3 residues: CASSLRNNRVSYNEQYF. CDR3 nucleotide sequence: TGTGCCAGCAGCCTCCGGAACAATCGGGTCTCCTACAATGAGCAGTACTTC. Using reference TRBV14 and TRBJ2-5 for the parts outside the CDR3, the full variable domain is EAGVTQFPSHSVIEKGQTVTLRCDPISGHDNLYWYRRVMGKEIKFLLHFVKESKQDESGMPNNRFLAERTGGTYSTLKVQPAELEDSGVYFCASSLRNNRVSYNEQYFGPGTRLLVL.

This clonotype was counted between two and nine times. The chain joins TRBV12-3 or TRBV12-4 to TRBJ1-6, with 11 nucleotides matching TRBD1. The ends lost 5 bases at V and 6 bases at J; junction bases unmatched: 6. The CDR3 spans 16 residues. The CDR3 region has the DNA TGTGCCAGCAGTCGGACAGGGGGCAAAATTAATTCACCCCTCCACTTT. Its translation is CASSRTGGKINSPLHF.

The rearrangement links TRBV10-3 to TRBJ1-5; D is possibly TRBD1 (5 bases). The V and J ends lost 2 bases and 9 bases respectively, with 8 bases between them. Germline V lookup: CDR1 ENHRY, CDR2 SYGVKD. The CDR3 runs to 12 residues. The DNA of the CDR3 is TGTGCCATCAGTGAGATGGGGCGGCCCCAGCATTTT. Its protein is CAISEMGRPQHF.

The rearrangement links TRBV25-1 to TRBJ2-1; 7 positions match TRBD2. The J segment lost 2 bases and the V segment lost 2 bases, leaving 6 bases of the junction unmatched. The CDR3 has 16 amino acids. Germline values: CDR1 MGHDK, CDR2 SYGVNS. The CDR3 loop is CASSEGGLAAYNEQFF. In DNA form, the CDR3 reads TGTGCCAGCAGTGAAGGTGGGCTAGCGGCCTACAATGAGCAGTTCTTC.

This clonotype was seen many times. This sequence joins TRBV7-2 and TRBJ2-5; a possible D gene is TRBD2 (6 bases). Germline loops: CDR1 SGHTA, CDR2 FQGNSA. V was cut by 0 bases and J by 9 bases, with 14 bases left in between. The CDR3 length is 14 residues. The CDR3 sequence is CASSLARDSEAQYF. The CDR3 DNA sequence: TGTGCCAGCAGCTTAGCGCGGGACTCGGAAGCCCAGTACTTC.

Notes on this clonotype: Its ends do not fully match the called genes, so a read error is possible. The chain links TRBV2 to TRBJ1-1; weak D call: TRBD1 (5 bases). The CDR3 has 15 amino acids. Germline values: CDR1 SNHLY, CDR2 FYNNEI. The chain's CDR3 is CANSAEGKGNTEAFF. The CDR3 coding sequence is TGTGCCAACAGTGCTGAGGGGAAGGGGAACACTGAAGCTTTCTTT. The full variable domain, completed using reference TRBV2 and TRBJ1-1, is EPEVTQTPSHQVTQMGQEVILRCVPISNHLYFYWYRQILGQKVEFLVSFYNNEISEKSEIFDDQFSVERPDGSNFTLKIRSTKLEDSAMYFCANSAEGKGNTEAFFGQGTRLTVV.